This T cell receptor (beta chain) was identified in a study of lymphopenia after photon versus proton radiotherapy. Assay used: immunoSEQ multiplex PCR; TCRdb lists only in-frame clones, some missing. This table has some 30,000 clones, nearly 85% appearing once. Concerning this clone: The antigen is undetermined.

Study-wide findings and caveats: Under photons, naive T cells and diversity fell while effector/memory populations rose.

V was cut by 2 bases and J by 5 bases, with 10 bases left in between. The germline V gene encodes CDR1 SQVTM and CDR2 ANQGSEA. The CDR3 spans 13 residues. This TCR was recovered from a woman in her 70s with pancreatic cancer. Sample: peripheral blood, taken from a patient treated with proton-based radiotherapy. The chain is built from TRBV29-1 and TRBJ1-5, with D hard to call. CDR3 nucleotides: TGCAGCGTTGAAAATGGACCGTATCAGCCCCAGCATTTT. Protein product: CSVENGPYQPQHF.